What follows describes a single T cell receptor (beta chain). The target antigen is unknown. The time point here: more than ten months of natalizumab therapy. All PML patients were female, and all patients had earlier interferon beta. This specimen belongs to a study of multiple sclerosis patients with progressive multifocal leukoencephalopathy. Repertoires were generated with immunoSEQ multiplex PCR, while TCRdb's copy carries only in-frame clones and drops some. The table records 24,000 or so clones, 91% of them present only once. Study findings and constraints: Whether JC virus or general immunocompromise explains the findings remained unclear. Preferential TRBV-TRBJ pairings or common gene usage were not detected at PML.

This material consisted of PBMCs, taken from a patient treated with natalizumab. The sequence derives from a man aged 25 to 40 with multiple sclerosis.

The CDR3 DNA follows: TGTGCCAGCTCACAACAGGGAAATCAACGGGGTCAGCCCCAGCATTTT. It is translated as CASSQQGNQRGQPQHF. The rearrangement links TRBV18 to TRBJ1-5; tentatively, D is TRBD1 (6 bases). This CDR3 is built from 16 residues. Trimming pared 4 bases from V and 6 bases from J, leaving 19 bases between. Germline V CDR1 and CDR2: KGHSH, LQKENI.